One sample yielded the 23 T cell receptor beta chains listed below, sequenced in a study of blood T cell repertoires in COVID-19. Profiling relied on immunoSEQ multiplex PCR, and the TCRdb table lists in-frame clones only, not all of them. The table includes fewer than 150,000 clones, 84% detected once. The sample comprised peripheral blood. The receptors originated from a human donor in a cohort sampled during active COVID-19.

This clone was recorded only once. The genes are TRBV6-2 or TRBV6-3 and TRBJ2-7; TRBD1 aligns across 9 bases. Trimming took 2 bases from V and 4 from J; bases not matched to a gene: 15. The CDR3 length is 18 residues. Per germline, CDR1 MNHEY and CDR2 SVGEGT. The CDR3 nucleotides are TGTGCCAGCAGTTACATAATTGGACAGGGGACGACTTTTTACGAGCAGTACTTC. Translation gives CASSYIIGQGTTFYEQYF.

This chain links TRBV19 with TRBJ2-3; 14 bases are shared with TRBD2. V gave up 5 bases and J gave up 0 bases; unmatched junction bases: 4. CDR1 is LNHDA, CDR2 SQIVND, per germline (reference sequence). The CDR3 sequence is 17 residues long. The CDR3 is CASSGTSGGLSTDTQYF. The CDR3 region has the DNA TGTGCCAGTAGTGGGACTAGCGGGGGCCTCAGCACAGATACGCAGTATTTT.

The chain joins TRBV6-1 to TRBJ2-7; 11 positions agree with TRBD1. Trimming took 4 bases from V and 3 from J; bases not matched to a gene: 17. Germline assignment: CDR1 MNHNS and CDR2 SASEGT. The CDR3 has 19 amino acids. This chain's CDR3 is CASSVRHGTGGDKFYEQYF. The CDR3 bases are TGTGCCAGCAGTGTAAGGCACGGGACAGGGGGAGATAAGTTCTACGAGCAGTACTTC.

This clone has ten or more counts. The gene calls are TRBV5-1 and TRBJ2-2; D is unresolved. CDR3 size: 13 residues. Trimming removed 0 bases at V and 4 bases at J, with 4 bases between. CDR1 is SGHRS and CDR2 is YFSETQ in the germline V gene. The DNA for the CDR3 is TGCGCCAGCAGCTTGGTCCTCACCGGGGAGCTGTTTTTT. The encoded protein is CASSLVLTGELFF.

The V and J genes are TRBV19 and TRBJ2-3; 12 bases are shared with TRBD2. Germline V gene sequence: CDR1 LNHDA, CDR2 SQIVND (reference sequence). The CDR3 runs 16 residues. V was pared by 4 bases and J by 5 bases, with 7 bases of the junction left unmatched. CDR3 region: CASSRASGGAVDTQYF. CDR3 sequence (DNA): TGTGCCAGTAGTAGGGCTAGCGGGGGGGCGGTAGATACGCAGTATTTT.

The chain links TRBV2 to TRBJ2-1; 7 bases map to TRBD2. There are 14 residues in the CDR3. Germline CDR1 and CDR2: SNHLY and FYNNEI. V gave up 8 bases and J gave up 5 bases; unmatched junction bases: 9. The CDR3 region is CASSWGGLNNEQFF. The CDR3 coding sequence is TGTGCCAGCTCGTGGGGGGGATTAAACAATGAGCAGTTCTTC.

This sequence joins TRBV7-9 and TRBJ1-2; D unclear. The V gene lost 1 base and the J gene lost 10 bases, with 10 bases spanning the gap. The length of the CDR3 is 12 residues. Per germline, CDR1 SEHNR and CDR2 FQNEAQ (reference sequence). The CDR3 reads CASSLVAKHYTF. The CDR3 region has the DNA TGTGCCAGCAGCTTAGTGGCAAAACACTACACCTTC.

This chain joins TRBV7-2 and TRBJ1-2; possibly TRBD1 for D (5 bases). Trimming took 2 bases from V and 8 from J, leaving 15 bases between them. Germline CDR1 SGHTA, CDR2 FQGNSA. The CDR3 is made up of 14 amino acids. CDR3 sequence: CASSLLHQGYGYTF. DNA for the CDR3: TGTGCCAGCAGCTTATTGCATCAGGGTTACGGCTACACCTTC. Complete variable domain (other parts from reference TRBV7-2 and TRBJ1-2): GAGVSQSPSNKVTEKGKDVELRCDPISGHTALYWYRQSLGQGLEFLIYFQGNSAPDKSGLPSDRFSAERTGGSVSTLTIQRTQQEDSAVYLCASSLLHQGYGYTFGSGTRLTVV.

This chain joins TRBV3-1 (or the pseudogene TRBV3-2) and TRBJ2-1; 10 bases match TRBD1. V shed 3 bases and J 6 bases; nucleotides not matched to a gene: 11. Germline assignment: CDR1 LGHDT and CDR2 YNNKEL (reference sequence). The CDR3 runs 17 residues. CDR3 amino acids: CASSQELTGTGVNEQFF. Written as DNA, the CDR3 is TGTGCCAGCAGCCAGGAATTGACCGGGACAGGGGTCAATGAGCAGTTCTTC.

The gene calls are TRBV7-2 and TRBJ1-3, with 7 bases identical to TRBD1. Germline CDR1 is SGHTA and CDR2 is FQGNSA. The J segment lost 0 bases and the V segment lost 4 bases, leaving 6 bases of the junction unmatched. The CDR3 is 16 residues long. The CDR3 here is CASSYGTAYSGNTIYF. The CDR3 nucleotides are TGTGCCAGCAGCTATGGGACAGCCTACTCTGGAAACACCATATATTTT. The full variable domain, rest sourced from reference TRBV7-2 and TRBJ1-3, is GAGVSQSPSNKVTEKGKDVELRCDPISGHTALYWYRQSLGQGLEFLIYFQGNSAPDKSGLPSDRFSAERTGGSVSTLTIQRTQQEDSAVYLCASSYGTAYSGNTIYFGEGSWLTVV.

CDR3 sequence (DNA): TGTGCCAGCAGCAACAGGGGGGACACTGAAGCTTTCTTT. Protein sequence: CASSNRGDTEAFF. This rearrangement joins TRBV6-6 to TRBJ1-1; 8 bases fit TRBD1. Germline CDR1 MNHNY, CDR2 SVGAGI (reference sequence). With V trimmed by 6 bases and J by 3 bases, 3 bases remained unmatched. The CDR3 length is 13 residues.

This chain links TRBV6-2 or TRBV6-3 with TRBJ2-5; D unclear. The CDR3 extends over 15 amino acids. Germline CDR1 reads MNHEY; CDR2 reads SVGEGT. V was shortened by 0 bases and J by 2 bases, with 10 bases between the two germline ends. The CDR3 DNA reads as TGTGCCAGCAGTTACTCGAGCCTGAAACAAGAGACCCAGTACTTC. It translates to CASSYSSLKQETQYF.

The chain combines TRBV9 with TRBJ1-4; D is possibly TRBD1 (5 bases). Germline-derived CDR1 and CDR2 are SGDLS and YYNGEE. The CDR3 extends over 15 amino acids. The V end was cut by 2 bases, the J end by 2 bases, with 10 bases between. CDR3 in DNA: TGTGCCAGCAGCGTTCAGGGCGGCACTAATGAAAAACTGTTTTTT. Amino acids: CASSVQGGTNEKLFF. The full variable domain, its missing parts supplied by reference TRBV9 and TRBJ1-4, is DSGVTQTPKHLITATGQRVTLRCSPRSGDLSVYWYQQSLDQGLQFLIQYYNGEERAKGNILERFSAQQFPDLHSELNLSSLELGDSALYFCASSVQGGTNEKLFFGSGTQLSVL.

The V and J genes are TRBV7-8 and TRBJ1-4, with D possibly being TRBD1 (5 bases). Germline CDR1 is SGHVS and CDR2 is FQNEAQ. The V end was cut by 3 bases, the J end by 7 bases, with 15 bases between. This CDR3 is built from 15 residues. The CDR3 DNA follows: TGTGCCAGCAGCTTGGATCCAGGGTTGGGTGAAAAACTGTTTTTT. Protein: CASSLDPGLGEKLFF.

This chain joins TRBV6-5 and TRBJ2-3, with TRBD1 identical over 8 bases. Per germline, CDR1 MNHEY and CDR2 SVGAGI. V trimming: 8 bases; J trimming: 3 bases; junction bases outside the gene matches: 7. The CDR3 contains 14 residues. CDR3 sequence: CASRDRGLTDTQYF. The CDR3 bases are TGTGCCAGCCGAGACAGGGGATTAACAGATACGCAGTATTTT.

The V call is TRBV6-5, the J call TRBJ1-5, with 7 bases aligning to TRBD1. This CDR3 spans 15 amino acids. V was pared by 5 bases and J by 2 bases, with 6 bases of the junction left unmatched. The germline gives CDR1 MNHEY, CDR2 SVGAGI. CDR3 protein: CASSKTGIGNQPQHF. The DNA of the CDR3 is TGTGCCAGCAGTAAGACAGGGATTGGCAATCAGCCCCAGCATTTT.

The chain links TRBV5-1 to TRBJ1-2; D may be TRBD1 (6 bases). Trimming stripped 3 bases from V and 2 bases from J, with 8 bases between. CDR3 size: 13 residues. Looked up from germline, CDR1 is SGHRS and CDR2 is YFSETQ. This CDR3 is CASSWDTNYGYTF. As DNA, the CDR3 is TGCGCCAGCAGCTGGGACACCAACTATGGCTACACCTTC.

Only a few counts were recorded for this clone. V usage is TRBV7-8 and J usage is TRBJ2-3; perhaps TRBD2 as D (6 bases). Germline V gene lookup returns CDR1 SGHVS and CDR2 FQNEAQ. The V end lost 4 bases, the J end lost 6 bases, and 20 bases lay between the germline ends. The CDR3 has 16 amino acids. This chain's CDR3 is CASSSSSWLGRDTQYF. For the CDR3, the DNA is TGTGCCAGCAGCTCCTCTAGCTGGTTGGGGAGGGATACGCAGTATTTT.

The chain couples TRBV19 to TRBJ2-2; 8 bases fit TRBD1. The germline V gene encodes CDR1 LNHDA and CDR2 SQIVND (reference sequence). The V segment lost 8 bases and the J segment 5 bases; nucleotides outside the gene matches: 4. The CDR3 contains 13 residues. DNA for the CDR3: TGTGCCAGTGCCACAGGGGGGACCGGGGAGCTGTTTTTT. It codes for CASATGGTGELFF. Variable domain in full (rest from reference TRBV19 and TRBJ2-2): DGGITQSPKYLFRKEGQNVTLSCEQNLNHDAMYWYRQDPGQGLRLIYYSQIVNDFQKGDIAEGYSVSREKKESFPLTVTSAQKNPTAFYLCASATGGTGELFFGEGSRLTVL.

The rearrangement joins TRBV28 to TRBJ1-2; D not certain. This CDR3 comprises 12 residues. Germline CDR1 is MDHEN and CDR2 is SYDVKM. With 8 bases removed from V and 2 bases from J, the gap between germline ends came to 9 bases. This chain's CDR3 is CASGSGNYGYTF. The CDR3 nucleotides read TGTGCCAGCGGCTCCGGGAACTATGGCTACACCTTC.

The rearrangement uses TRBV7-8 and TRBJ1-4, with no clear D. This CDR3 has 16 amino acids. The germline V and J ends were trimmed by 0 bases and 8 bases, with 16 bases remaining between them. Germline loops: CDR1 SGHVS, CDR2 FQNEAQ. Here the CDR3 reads CASSLAHDGTGEKLFF. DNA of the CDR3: TGTGCCAGCAGCTTAGCGCACGACGGCACCGGGGAAAAACTGTTTTTT.

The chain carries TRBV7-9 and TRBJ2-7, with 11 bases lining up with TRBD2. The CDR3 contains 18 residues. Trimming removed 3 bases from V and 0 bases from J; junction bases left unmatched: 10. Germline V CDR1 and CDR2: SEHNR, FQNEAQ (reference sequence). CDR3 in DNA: TGTGCCAGCAGCTTCAACATCCTACTAGCGGGGGCCTCCTACGAGCAGTACTTC. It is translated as CASSFNILLAGASYEQYF.

The DNA of the CDR3 is TGTGCCAGCTCGTCCGGGGTAGGCTACACCTTC. This gives the protein CASSSGVGYTF. The rearrangement uses TRBV3-1 (or the pseudogene TRBV3-2) and TRBJ1-2; the D is unclear. The germline CDR1 and CDR2 sequences are LGHDT and YNNKEL (reference sequence). Between the trimmed V and J ends, which lost 8 bases and 8 bases, there was a span of 12 bases. The CDR3 is made up of 11 amino acids.